This TCR beta chain was documented in a study of CD8+ T cells in alopecia areata. Broader study findings: Higher clonality was seen in lesional scalp than in normal scalp, especially in alopecia totalis/universalis.

Extracted RNA was reverse transcribed, and the resulting cDNA served as sequencing template. TCRdb keeps only in-frame clones here, not all; method: immunoSEQ multiplex PCR. Of approximately 280,000 clones listed, roughly 64% are singletons. Germline CDR1 is SQVTM and CDR2 is ANQGSEA. Deletions cut 1 base from V and 0 bases from J, with 5 bases between. The CDR3 is made up of 13 amino acids. Details on this clone: Its specificity is unknown.

Treatment noted: oral pan-JAK inhibitor, 5-10 mg twice daily. The sequences come from CD4+ T cells sorted from blood, collected at week 24, from a patient treated with tofacitinib. The chain joins TRBV29-1 to TRBJ2-3; D unclear. The origin of this receptor is a human donor with alopecia areata. CDR3 DNA: TGCAGCGTTGAAGGCCTGAGCACAGATACGCAGTATTTT. Its translation is CSVEGLSTDTQYF.